The sequence of this TCR beta chain was determined in a study of T-cell memory formation after mild COVID-19. TCRdb fed the 5' RACE reads into MiXCR, producing one record per CDR3 protein. The sample lists about 130,000 distinct CDR3 sequences; roughly 15% were seen once. What was sequenced was PBMCs or a T cell subset sorted from them (not recorded which). The clonotype originates from an adult woman who had mild COVID-19 (a few samples of this study predate the infection). Cell type and time point are not known.

CDR3 region: CASSLVAQSTDTQYF. The CDR3 DNA reads TGTGCCAGCAGCTTGGTAGCGCAGAGCACAGATACGCAGTATTTT. The rearrangement joins TRBV5-6 to TRBJ2-3; D might be TRBD2 (5 bases). V lost 0 bases and J 0 bases, leaving 8 bases between the germline ends. The germline V gene encodes CDR1 SGHDT and CDR2 YYEEEE. This CDR3 has 15 amino acids.